This TCR beta chain originates from a study of spatial heterogeneity in lung cancer. Findings and caveats of the study: Tumor mutation counts were tracked by expanded intratumoral alpha and beta TCR counts.

The CDR3 is 12 residues long. Germline CDR1 SGHAT, CDR2 FQNNGV. V gave up 5 bases and J gave up 3 bases, with 7 bases separating them. Time point denoted: sample taken at primary tumor resection. By sample share, this clonotype is medium-sized. Its target is unknown. MiXCR, applied by TCRdb to the 5' RACE reads, yields one record per CDR3 protein. Here the sample spans roughly 8,900 distinct CDR3 sequences, 7.5% to 9.5% being singletons. The material was lung tumor tissue, obtained at surgery. The chain has TRBV11-2 and TRBJ1-2; no clear D gene. The TCR was taken from a female donor with early-stage non-small cell lung cancer. The CDR3 is CASSPEDYGYTF. The CDR3 DNA reads TGTGCCAGCAGCCCAGAAGACTATGGCTACACCTTC.